The 30 T cell receptor beta chains given below trace back to one sample, sequenced in a study of T-cell memory formation after mild COVID-19. TCRdb redid the calling of the 5' RACE reads with MiXCR, one entry per CDR3 protein. The sample carries fewer than 500,000 distinct CDR3 sequences, approximately 25% recorded once. The sequencing sample was made of PBMCs or a T cell subset sorted from them (not recorded which). The receptor set was obtained from an adult woman who had mild COVID-19 (a few samples of this study predate the infection). Cell type and time point are not known.

This clonotype has just a few counts. The CDR3 sequence is CASSPEGTKYEQYF. CDR3 nucleotides: TGCGCCAGCAGCCCCGAAGGGACTAAATACGAGCAGTACTTC. The chain has TRBV5-1 and TRBJ2-7, with 7 bases lining up with TRBD2. V dropped 4 bases and J dropped 4; count of bases not matched to a gene: 8. This CDR3 is 14 amino acids long. The germline V gene has CDR1 SGHRS and CDR2 YFSETQ.

This clonotype was counted a few times. CDR3 loop: CASSRDDDEQFF. The CDR3 DNA follows: TGTGCCAGCAGTAGGGACGACGATGAGCAGTTCTTC. This chain connects TRBV2 to TRBJ2-1; tentatively, D is TRBD1 or TRBD2 (5 bases each). The CDR3 loop spans 12 amino acids. Per germline, CDR1 SNHLY and CDR2 FYNNEI. Trimming took 5 bases from V and 8 from J, leaving 10 bases between them. The whole variable domain, remainder taken from reference TRBV2 and TRBJ2-1, is EPEVTQTPSHQVTQMGQEVILRCVPISNHLYFYWYRQILGQKVEFLVSFYNNEISEKSEIFDDQFSVERPDGSNFTLKIRSTKLEDSAMYFCASSRDDDEQFFGPGTRLTVL.

The rearrangement links TRBV24-1 to TRBJ1-1, with D hard to call. This CDR3 region has 11 residues. Trimming shortened V by 9 bases and J by 1 base, and 5 bases separated the two germline ends. The V gene's germline CDR1 is KGHDR and CDR2 SFDVKD. CDR3: CATVENTEAFF. DNA for the CDR3: TGTGCCACCGTGGAGAACACTGAAGCTTTCTTT.

This clonotype was found a few times. The chain couples TRBV5-1 to TRBJ2-3, with 13 nucleotides matching TRBD2. J gave up 1 base and V 1 base, and 15 bases lay outside the gene matches. Looked up from germline, CDR1 is SGHRS and CDR2 is YFSETQ. The CDR3 is 21 residues long. This chain's CDR3 is CASSLFPGLAGVVSGTDTQYF. DNA of the CDR3: TGCGCCAGCAGCTTGTTCCCCGGACTAGCGGGAGTAGTGTCTGGCACAGATACGCAGTATTTT.

The chain combines TRBV30 with TRBJ2-2; 10 bases align to TRBD1. The CDR3 runs to 13 residues. CDR1 is GTSNPN and CDR2 is SVGIG in the germline V gene (reference sequence). V gave up 8 bases and J gave up 6 bases; unmatched junction bases: 6. The CDR3 nucleotides are TGTGCCCAGACAGGGGGCGTTTCCGGGGAGCTGTTTTTT. The encoded protein is CAQTGGVSGELFF.

This chain uses TRBV11-3 with TRBJ2-7; 8 bases align to TRBD2. CDR3 length: 17 residues. Germline CDR1 reads SGHNT; CDR2 reads YENEEA. V shed 5 bases, J shed 1 base, and the junction held 13 bases outside the gene matches. The CDR3 nucleotides are TGTGCCAGCAGCCCAGTTCCAGAACTAGCGGATTCCTACGAGCAGTACTTC. Translating gives CASSPVPELADSYEQYF.

The table lists this clonotype with a few counts. This CDR3 reads CASSFPQVGGGNEQFF. The CDR3 bases are TGCGCCAGCAGCTTCCCCCAAGTAGGGGGTGGGAATGAGCAGTTCTTC. The chain joins TRBV5-1 to TRBJ2-1; possible D gene TRBD1, 6 bases. Trimming took off 2 bases at V and 7 bases at J, with 19 bases between the two ends. This CDR3 region has 16 residues. Germline V gene data show CDR1 as SGHRS and CDR2 as YFSETQ. Full variable domain (missing parts from reference TRBV5-1 and TRBJ2-1): KAGVTQTPRYLIKTRGQQVTLSCSPISGHRSVSWYQQTPGQGLQFLFEYFSETQRNKGNFPGRFSGRQFSNSRSEMNVSTLELGDSALYLCASSFPQVGGGNEQFFGPGTRLTVL.

The rearrangement joins TRBV2 to TRBJ2-3; 7 positions agree with TRBD2. The CDR3 totals 16 residues. Germline V gene lookup returns CDR1 SNHLY and CDR2 FYNNEI. Germline trimming cut 6 bases from V and 1 base from J; bases unmatched to any gene: 10. The CDR3 here is CASSDLGAGGTDTQYF. CDR3 bases: TGTGCCAGCAGCGACCTCGGGGCGGGGGGCACAGATACGCAGTATTTT.

This clonotype has more than one count but fewer than ten. The V call is TRBV7-3, the J call TRBJ1-2, with 9 bases aligning to TRBD1. With 1 base clipped from V and 0 bases from J, the junction kept 9 bases outside the gene matches. The CDR3 runs to 18 residues. The V gene's germline CDR1 is SGHTA and CDR2 FQGTGA. The CDR3 loop is CASSLIGTGRRPNYGYTF. In DNA, the CDR3 is TGTGCCAGCAGCTTAATTGGGACAGGGAGACGTCCTAACTATGGCTACACCTTC.

This clonotype turned up a few times. The rearrangement uses TRBV13 and TRBJ1-2; the D is unclear. Germline V CDR1 and CDR2: PRHDT, FYEKMQ (reference sequence). Trimming pared 0 bases from V and 8 bases from J, leaving 7 bases between. CDR3 length: 12 residues. For the CDR3, the DNA is TGTGCCAGCAGCTTAGGAAACGGAGGCTACACCTTC. This codes for CASSLGNGGYTF.

V is TRBV27 and J is TRBJ2-5, with D maybe TRBD2 (6 bases). From germline, CDR1 is MNHEY and CDR2 SMNVEV (reference sequence). V gave up 3 bases and J gave up 1 base, with 18 bases separating them. The CDR3 is made up of 17 amino acids. CDR3 in amino acids: CASSLRARAGPQETQYF. CDR3 in DNA: TGTGCCAGCAGTTTGAGAGCGAGGGCGGGGCCCCAAGAGACCCAGTACTTC.

This sequence joins TRBV4-2 and TRBJ2-2; D perhaps matches TRBD1 (5 bases). The germline V gene has CDR1 LGHNA and CDR2 YNFKEQ. The V end was cut by 4 bases, the J end by 7 bases, with 13 bases between. The CDR3 loop spans 14 amino acids. The CDR3 bases are TGTGCCAGCAGCCCAGAGGAAAGGGGCGGGGAGCTGTTTTTT. The encoded protein is CASSPEERGGELFF.

This clonotype showed up just a few times. The V call is TRBV12-3 or TRBV12-4, the J call TRBJ1-2, with a weak D call TRBD1 (5 bases). V lost 1 base to trimming and J lost 7 bases, with 13 bases between them. The CDR3 is made up of 14 amino acids. The CDR3 spells CASSLGQTVRGYTF. The DNA for the CDR3 is TGTGCCAGCAGTTTAGGACAGACGGTCCGTGGCTACACCTTC.

This clonotype was observed many times. The chain links TRBV12-3 or TRBV12-4 to TRBJ1-1, with D uncertain. The V end lost 3 bases, the J end lost 1 base, and 9 bases lay between the germline ends. The CDR3 has 14 amino acids. The CDR3 loop is CASSFRGGNTEAFF. The CDR3 DNA reads TGTGCCAGCAGTTTTCGGGGAGGGAACACTGAAGCTTTCTTT.

The chain links TRBV30 to TRBJ2-1; D is possibly TRBD2 (5 bases). CDR1 and CDR2 (germline): GTSNPN, SVGIG (reference sequence). V lost 4 bases and J 9 bases, leaving 13 bases between the germline ends. There are 12 residues in the CDR3. The CDR3 DNA follows: TGTGCCTGGACCCCAGAGGGCGGTGAGCAGTTCTTC. Translation gives CAWTPEGGEQFF.

The gene calls are TRBV24-1 and TRBJ1-1; D possibly corresponds to TRBD1 (5 bases). The CDR3 sequence is 12 residues long. V dropped 3 bases and J dropped 11 bases, with 12 bases sitting between them. Looked up from germline, CDR1 is KGHDR and CDR2 is SFDVKD. The CDR3 spells CATSDGGTGAFF. As DNA, the CDR3 is TGTGCCACCAGTGATGGAGGGACGGGCGCTTTCTTT.

This clonotype showed up just a few times. The V call is TRBV2, the J call TRBJ2-1; D not resolved. The CDR3 is 12 amino acids. Trimming pared 6 bases from V and 8 bases from J, leaving 11 bases between. Germline CDR1 and CDR2: SNHLY and FYNNEI. CDR3 DNA sequence: TGTGCCAGCAGACTACTTTCAGATGAGCAGTTCTTC. Protein product: CASRLLSDEQFF.

The V and J genes are TRBV3-1 and TRBJ2-5; no firm D call. The CDR3 contains 14 residues. Germline V CDR1 and CDR2: LGHDT, YNNKEL (reference sequence). V lost 4 bases to trimming and J lost 5 bases, with 14 bases between them. The CDR3 sequence: CASSPRWGGETQYF. Written as DNA, the CDR3 is TGTGCCAGCAGCCCCCGGTGGGGTGGCGAGACCCAGTACTTC.

The chain carries TRBV15 and TRBJ1-1, with D possibly being TRBD1 (5 bases). Deletions cut 2 bases from V and 0 bases from J, with 10 bases between. From germline, CDR1 is LNHNV and CDR2 YYDKDF (reference sequence). There are 15 residues in the CDR3. As DNA, the CDR3 is TGTGCCACCAGCAGACTCGGGACGGTGAACACTGAAGCTTTCTTT. Translation gives CATSRLGTVNTEAFF.

This chain joins TRBV5-4 and TRBJ1-2, with D perhaps matching TRBD1 (5 bases). This CDR3 contains 15 residues. The V gene lost 3 bases and the J gene lost 0 bases, with 12 bases spanning the gap. Per the germline V gene, CDR1 is SGHNT and CDR2 is YYREEE (reference sequence). The chain's CDR3 is CASSYQGTPNYGYTF. As DNA, the CDR3 is TGTGCCAGCAGCTATCAAGGGACGCCTAACTATGGCTACACCTTC.

V is TRBV5-1 and J is TRBJ1-1; 10 bases fit TRBD1. Germline V lookup: CDR1 SGHRS, CDR2 YFSETQ. There are 17 residues in the CDR3. Trimming took 0 bases from V and 4 from J; bases not matched to a gene: 9. The CDR3 nucleotides are TGCGCCAGCAGCTTGGGACAGGGGGCCGGGTTTGGCACTGAAGCTTTCTTT. It codes for CASSLGQGAGFGTEAFF.

This clonotype turned up a few times. The V and J genes are TRBV24-1 and TRBJ2-5; 8 bases are a match to TRBD2. The trim removed 3 bases at V and 4 bases at J, leaving 9 bases unmatched. From germline, CDR1 is KGHDR and CDR2 SFDVKD. The CDR3 has 16 amino acids. The CDR3 DNA is TGTGCCACCAGTGATCCCGGGACTAGAGAGCGAGAGACCCAGTACTTC. Its translation is CATSDPGTRERETQYF.

This clonotype was seen a handful of times. The rearrangement uses TRBV10-3 and TRBJ2-7; 11 nucleotides agree with TRBD2. V lost 6 bases to trimming and J lost 6 bases; unmatched junction nucleotides: 4. This CDR3 has 13 amino acids. Germline lookup yields CDR1 ENHRY and CDR2 SYGVKD. CDR3 DNA: TGTGCCATCAGCGCCGGACTAGCGGGCGAGCAGTACTTC. Translating gives CAISAGLAGEQYF.

This clonotype was observed a handful of times. J is TRBJ2-1 and V is TRBV29-1; the match to TRBD2 covers 9 bases. The CDR3 is made up of 15 amino acids. From germline, CDR1 is SQVTM and CDR2 ANQGSEA. V dropped 7 bases and J dropped 4; count of bases not matched to a gene: 11. CDR3 residues: CSARRASGKYNEQFF. In nucleotides, the CDR3 is TGCAGCGCCCGAAGGGCTAGCGGGAAGTACAATGAGCAGTTCTTC.

The rearrangement joins TRBV20-1 to TRBJ2-3; no definite D call. The V end was cut by 0 bases, the J end by 5 bases, with 6 bases between. Germline lookup yields CDR1 DFQATT and CDR2 SNEGSKA (reference sequence). The CDR3 spans 12 residues. As DNA, the CDR3 is TGCAGTGCTAGAGATCTTCAAGATACGCAGTATTTT. Its translation: CSARDLQDTQYF.

Here the CDR3 reads CASSPRLAGTQETQYF. The DNA of the CDR3 is TGTGCCAGCAGCCCTCGACTAGCGGGGACGCAAGAGACCCAGTACTTC. The chain is built from TRBV3-1 and TRBJ2-5; 11 bases fit TRBD2. The V and J ends lost 4 bases and 2 bases, in that order; junction bases with no gene match: 6. CDR1 is LGHDT, CDR2 YNNKEL, per germline (reference sequence). This CDR3 is 16 amino acids long.

There are a few counts of this clonotype. The chain has TRBV4-2 and TRBJ2-7; 10 bases fit TRBD1. Germline CDR1 is LGHNA and CDR2 is YNFKEQ. V shed 4 bases, J shed 7 bases, and the junction held 4 bases outside the gene matches. The CDR3 is made up of 13 amino acids. In DNA form, the CDR3 reads TGTGCCAGCAGCCGGACAGGGGGGGGTGAGCAGTACTTC. Translating it yields CASSRTGGGEQYF.

V gene TRBV7-2 combines with J gene TRBJ2-1, with D uncertain. Trimming took off 1 base at V and 9 bases at J, with 7 bases between the two ends. Germline CDR1 SGHTA, CDR2 FQGNSA. The CDR3 spans 12 residues. CDR3 bases: TGTGCCAGCAGCTTAGTCTCGGGTGAGCAGTTCTTC. It encodes CASSLVSGEQFF.

This clonotype appeared many times. The chain couples TRBV2 to TRBJ2-3; possible D gene TRBD1, 5 bases. The V and J ends lost 0 bases and 8 bases respectively, with 15 bases between them. Germline loops: CDR1 SNHLY, CDR2 FYNNEI. This CDR3 contains 15 residues. The CDR3: CASSEARLDRGTQYF. CDR3 sequence (DNA): TGTGCCAGCAGTGAAGCTAGGCTCGATAGGGGTACGCAGTATTTT.

This clonotype appeared a few times. The rearrangement uses TRBV29-1 and TRBJ2-5, with D perhaps TRBD1 (5 bases). V lost 2 bases and J lost 4, with 11 bases in between. Germline V lookup: CDR1 SQVTM, CDR2 ANQGSEA. The CDR3 covers 13 residues. The DNA for the CDR3 is TGCAGCGTTGAACCCCCAGGGATAGAGACCCAGTACTTC. This codes for CSVEPPGIETQYF.